This entry features one T cell receptor beta chain sequence. What it binds is not known. The data originate from a study of cytomegalovirus exposure and HLA in healthy donors. Findings and limits, study-wide: Highest at DRB1 and lowest at HLA-C, TCR association rates differed among HLA loci in a later analysis. Researchers reported from a later analysis that most CMV-associated TCR beta chains appeared HLA-restricted.

Germline V gene lookup returns CDR1 SGHTS and CDR2 YDEGEE. CDR3 length: 17 residues. V gave up 3 bases and J gave up 6 bases; unmatched junction bases: 14. Vbeta (60) and Jbeta (13) primers were used in the PCR. Produced via immunoSEQ multiplex PCR; TCRdb's table is partial and in-frame only. This sample has hundreds of thousands of clones, with around 73% found just once. The receptor was derived from a male donor in good health and CMV-seronegative. This chain connects TRBV5-8 to TRBJ2-1, with TRBD1 identical over 8 bases. Sequencing was performed on PBMCs. The CDR3 DNA reads as TGTGCCAGCAGCTCTCTTTCGGACAGGGCGCTGAGCAATGAGCAGTTCTTC. It codes for CASSSLSDRALSNEQFF.